The 15 T cell receptor beta chains below come from one sample, sequenced in a study of T cell responses to AZD1222 COVID-19 vaccine. The table came from immunoSEQ multiplex PCR; TCRdb's copy has only in-frame clones and leaves some out. The top ten hold about 6% of the sample, which has roughly 150,000 clones, roughly 88% seen once. The sample consisted of peripheral blood, taken 28 days after the second AZD1222 dose. Receptor source: an adult who received the AZD1222 COVID-19 vaccine.

The chain recombines TRBV5-1 with TRBJ2-2; 9 bases align to TRBD2. Germline V gene sequence: CDR1 SGHRS, CDR2 YFSETQ. V was clipped by 2 bases and J by 5 bases; unmatched bases: 7. CDR3 length equals 16 residues. The CDR3: CASSFGAGGRTGELFF. The CDR3 DNA sequence: TGCGCCAGCAGCTTTGGAGCGGGGGGCCGGACCGGGGAGCTGTTTTTT.

The chain uses TRBV4-2 and TRBJ1-2; D ambiguous. This CDR3 spans 16 amino acids. Germline values: CDR1 LGHNA, CDR2 YNFKEQ. Trimming shortened V by 0 bases and J by 2 bases, and 13 bases separated the two germline ends. The CDR3 DNA reads as TGTGCCAGCAGCCAAGATCTGAGGCAGGAAAACTATGGCTACACCTTC. Translated: CASSQDLRQENYGYTF.

The chain uses TRBV28 and TRBJ1-4; the D is unclear. Germline CDR1 and CDR2: MDHEN and SYDVKM. Trimming removed 8 bases from V and 3 bases from J, with 16 bases in between. This CDR3 spans 15 amino acids. DNA of the CDR3: TGTGCCAGCCTCCCAGCGGGCCGCGCTAATGAAAAACTGTTTTTT. This encodes CASLPAGRANEKLFF.

The chain uses TRBV18 and TRBJ2-5, with D possibly being TRBD1 or TRBD2 (5 bases each). Germline-derived CDR1 and CDR2 are KGHSH and LQKENI. The CDR3 covers 13 residues. V was trimmed by 2 bases and J by 4 bases, leaving 8 bases between them. In DNA form, the CDR3 reads TGTGCCAGCTCACCAGGGGACGGAGAGACCCAGTACTTC. It codes for CASSPGDGETQYF. The full variable domain, rest sourced from reference TRBV18 and TRBJ2-5, is NAGVMQNPRHLVRRRGQEARLRCSPMKGHSHVYWYRQLPEEGLKFMVYLQKENIIDESGMPKERFSAEFPKEGPSILRIQQVVRGDSAAYFCASSPGDGETQYFGPGTRLLVL.

This chain joins TRBV3-1 (or the pseudogene TRBV3-2) and TRBJ2-7; no clear D. This CDR3 contains 16 residues. Germline V gives CDR1 LGHDT, CDR2 YNNKEL (reference sequence). V lost 0 bases to trimming and J lost 0 bases, with 12 bases between them. For the CDR3, the DNA is TGTGCCAGCAGCCAAGATCTCGGCCGATCCTCCTACGAGCAGTACTTC. It translates to CASSQDLGRSSYEQYF.

V usage is TRBV6-5 and J usage is TRBJ1-1; D call uncertain. This CDR3 is 14 amino acids long. CDR1 and CDR2 from the germline V gene are MNHEY and SVGAGI. The ends were cut back, 10 bases at V and 1 base at J, with 16 bases in the middle. The chain's CDR3 is CATMALWENTEAFF. Here the CDR3 DNA reads TGTGCCACCATGGCTTTATGGGAGAACACTGAAGCTTTCTTT.

This clone showed up just once. V usage is TRBV6-5 and J usage is TRBJ1-1, with 9 bases fitting TRBD1. This CDR3 comprises 12 residues. Germline loops: CDR1 MNHEY, CDR2 SVGAGI. Trimming cost V 6 bases and J 10 bases; bases outside gene matches: 6. This chain's CDR3 is CASSLQGARAFF. DNA for the CDR3: TGTGCCAGCAGCCTACAGGGGGCACGAGCTTTCTTT.

This clone was detected a few times. This chain joins TRBV6-6 and TRBJ2-7, with 9 bases fitting TRBD1. The CDR3 sequence is 15 residues long. CDR1 and CDR2 (germline): MNHNY, SVGAGI (reference sequence). The J segment lost 5 bases and the V segment lost 7 bases, leaving 12 bases of the junction unmatched. CDR3 nucleotides: TGTGCCAGCACAAACCGACAGGGGGATATGAACGAGCAGTACTTC. It is translated as CASTNRQGDMNEQYF.

This clone was detected once. The rearrangement links TRBV12-3 or TRBV12-4 to TRBJ1-5, with D unresolved. The CDR3 sequence is 12 residues long. Trimming stripped 1 base from V and 7 bases from J, with 5 bases between. Written as DNA, the CDR3 is TGTGCCAGCAGTTTAGAACGACAGCCCCAGCATTTT. It encodes CASSLERQPQHF.

The gene calls are TRBV7-2 and TRBJ2-2; 7 bases line up with TRBD2. With 6 bases clipped from V and 1 base from J, the junction kept 5 bases outside the gene matches. The CDR3 has 15 residues. The germline CDR1 and CDR2 sequences are SGHTA and FQGNSA. CDR3 sequence: CASSRRGENTGELFF. CDR3 nucleotides: TGTGCCAGCAGTAGACGGGGGGAGAACACCGGGGAGCTGTTTTTT.

This chain uses TRBV12-3 or TRBV12-4 with TRBJ2-2, with unresolved D. CDR3 length: 12 residues. V was shortened by 7 bases and J by 6 bases, with 9 bases between the two germline ends. The CDR3 region is CASTYSAGELFF. In DNA, the CDR3 is TGTGCCAGCACTTACTCCGCCGGGGAGCTGTTTTTT.

V and J are TRBV30 and TRBJ2-7; no reliable D call. The CDR3 consists of 13 residues. Deletions cut 8 bases from V and 3 bases from J, with 17 bases between. Germline lookup yields CDR1 GTSNPN and CDR2 SVGIG (reference sequence). The CDR3 region has the DNA TGTGCCGGTGGGGAATCTACCCTCTACGAGCAGTACTTC. Translated: CAGGESTLYEQYF. The complete variable domain, with remaining parts taken from reference TRBV30 and TRBJ2-7, reads SQTIHQWPATLVQPVGSPLSLECTVEGTSNPNLYWYRQAAGRGLQLLFYSVGIGQISSEVPQNLSASRPQDRQFILSSKKLLLSDSGFYLCAGGESTLYEQYFGPGTRLTVT.

CDR3 loop: CASTVDSANEQFF. In DNA form, the CDR3 reads TGTGCCAGCACGGTAGATTCCGCCAATGAGCAGTTCTTC. The rearrangement links TRBV11-2 to TRBJ2-1; no clear D. CDR1 SGHAT and CDR2 FQNNGV come from the germline V gene. Trimming stripped 7 bases from V and 6 bases from J, with 13 bases between. The CDR3 runs to 13 residues.

CDR3: CASSRGPGREETQYF. The CDR3 bases are TGTGCCAGTAGTCGAGGGCCGGGACGGGAAGAGACCCAGTACTTC. This chain links TRBV19 with TRBJ2-5, with D perhaps matching TRBD1 or TRBD2 (5 bases each). The ends were cut back, 5 bases at V and 3 bases at J, with 16 bases in the middle. This CDR3 region has 15 residues. CDR1 and CDR2 (germline): LNHDA, SQIVND (reference sequence).

The rearrangement joins TRBV20-1 to TRBJ1-1; D uncertain. CDR1 and CDR2 (germline): DFQATT, SNEGSKA (reference sequence). The V end lost 3 bases, the J end lost 4 bases, and 9 bases lay between the germline ends. The CDR3 has 12 amino acids. Written as DNA, the CDR3 is TGCAGTGCTAGTAGCGGGATCACTGAAGCTTTCTTT. Amino acids: CSASSGITEAFF.